One sample yielded the 9 T cell receptor beta chains listed below, sequenced in a study of patients and donors after allogeneic stem cell transplantation (dated by TCRdb to the early 2020s). The library was obtained by RT-PCR. TCRdb records NextSeq 550 as the sequencer. The raw public reads went through TCRdb reprocessing: fastp at Q25, MiXCR clone calling, in-frame beta chains kept. Entries are consolidated by CDR3 protein sequence, retaining the most common genes and DNA. This sample is represented by 900,000 to 1,000,000 distinct CDR3 sequences; roughly 18% of them were singletons. The ten largest account for 6% of the sample. Material for sequencing was blood, either unsorted or a sorted T cell fraction (not recorded which). All receptors derive from a human donor who was either an allogeneic HSCT recipient or a stem cell or donor lymphocyte infusion donor (not recorded which). It is not recorded whose cells these are; they may come from a transplant donor.

This clonotype was seen more than once but under ten times. The V call is TRBV27, the J call TRBJ1-2, with D maybe TRBD1 (5 bases). V dropped 11 bases and J dropped 7 bases, with 14 bases sitting between them. The germline V gene encodes CDR1 MNHEY and CDR2 SMNVEV (reference sequence). The CDR3 totals 11 residues. The CDR3, as DNA: TGTGCCGCAGGGAGGCCAGGTGGCTACACCTTC. It encodes CAAGRPGGYTF.

This clonotype was recorded a few times. This chain links TRBV6-6 with TRBJ1-3; 8 bases match TRBD1. The CDR3 is 13 amino acids. The V gene's germline CDR1 is MNHNY and CDR2 SVGAGI (reference sequence). The V gene end was trimmed by 7 bases and the J gene end by 4 bases; junction bases not matched to a gene: 3. This chain's CDR3 is CASTDRGGNTIYF. In nucleotides, the CDR3 is TGTGCCAGCACTGACAGGGGCGGAAACACCATATATTTT.

This clonotype was found a few times. The V call is TRBV15, the J call TRBJ2-2, with D unresolved. Germline-derived CDR1 and CDR2 are LNHNV and YYDKDF (reference sequence). V shed 0 bases and J shed 4 bases, with 9 bases lying between them. The CDR3 is 15 residues long. The CDR3: CATSRDPVGTGELFF. The CDR3, as DNA: TGTGCCACCAGCAGAGATCCGGTGGGCACCGGGGAGCTGTTTTTT.

This chain connects TRBV6-1 to TRBJ1-6, with TRBD1 identical over 8 bases. The junction had 5 bases not matched to a gene; V was cut back by 0 bases and J by 7 bases. Germline values: CDR1 MNHNS, CDR2 SASEGT. The CDR3 extends over 16 amino acids. This CDR3 is CASSEARTGKNSPLHF. Written as DNA, the CDR3 is TGTGCCAGCAGTGAAGCGAGGACAGGGAAGAATTCACCCCTCCACTTT.

The chain carries TRBV30 and TRBJ1-3; no firm D call. The CDR3 is made up of 13 amino acids. V shed 0 bases and J shed 9 bases, with 12 bases lying between them. CDR1 is GTSNPN and CDR2 is SVGIG in the germline V gene (reference sequence). This CDR3 is CAWSVLDASTIYF. The CDR3 DNA follows: TGTGCCTGGAGTGTACTTGATGCAAGCACCATATATTTT. The whole variable domain, remainder taken from reference TRBV30 and TRBJ1-3, is SQTIHQWPATLVQPVGSPLSLECTVEGTSNPNLYWYRQAAGRGLQLLFYSVGIGQISSEVPQNLSASRPQDRQFILSSKKLLLSDSGFYLCAWSVLDASTIYFGEGSWLTVV.

The chain employs TRBV7-6 and TRBJ2-1; 11 nucleotides match TRBD2. Germline V CDR1 and CDR2: SGHVS, FNYEAQ. Germline trimming cut 1 base from V and 9 bases from J; bases unmatched to any gene: 8. The CDR3 consists of 16 residues. The CDR3 DNA is TGTGCCAGCAGCTTAGGTAGCGGGGGGGCCACTTTTGAGCAGTTCTTC. Protein sequence: CASSLGSGGATFEQFF.

The chain uses TRBV20-1 and TRBJ1-2; possible D gene TRBD1, 6 bases. This CDR3 region has 13 residues. Germline V gene lookup returns CDR1 DFQATT and CDR2 SNEGSKA (reference sequence). V was cut by 0 bases and J by 7 bases, with 12 bases left in between. CDR3 sequence: CSARDPTGGGYTF. The CDR3 DNA is TGCAGTGCTAGAGACCCGACAGGAGGTGGCTACACCTTC.

The chain joins TRBV7-2 to TRBJ1-6; D is uncertain. CDR3 length equals 16 residues. Trimming left V 1 base short and J 10 bases short, with 17 bases between. Germline lookup yields CDR1 SGHTA and CDR2 FQGNSA. The CDR3 region has the DNA TGTGCCAGCAGCTTAGAAGGAGACCCCCGCCGGTCACCCCTCCACTTT. It yields the protein CASSLEGDPRRSPLHF. Based on the CDR3 plus reference TRBV7-2 and TRBJ1-6, the full variable domain is GAGVSQSPSNKVTEKGKDVELRCDPISGHTALYWYRQSLGQGLEFLIYFQGNSAPDKSGLPSDRFSAERTGGSVSTLTIQRTQQEDSAVYLCASSLEGDPRRSPLHFGNGTRLTVT.

Ten or more counts support this clonotype. The gene calls are TRBV12-3 or TRBV12-4 and TRBJ2-2; 7 bases align to TRBD1. The V gene end was trimmed by 5 bases and the J gene end by 7 bases; junction bases not matched to a gene: 13. CDR3 length: 16 residues. The CDR3 DNA sequence: TGTGCCAGCAGTGAATCAGGGGGTAAAGGGGTCGGGGAGCTGTTTTTT. Translation gives CASSESGGKGVGELFF.